The next 27 T cell receptor beta chains were all read from a single sample in a study of blood T cell repertoires in COVID-19. Method: immunoSEQ multiplex PCR; TCRdb's copy keeps in-frame clones and lacks some. There are some 220,000 clones in the sample; about 85% occur only once, and 5.1% lies in the top ten. The source material was peripheral blood. The receptors originated from a woman aged 55-75 years who had recovered from COVID-19.

The rearrangement joins TRBV9 to TRBJ1-2; the match to TRBD1 covers 8 bases. Germline CDR1 is SGDLS and CDR2 is YYNGEE. This CDR3 spans 15 amino acids. Losses at the gene ends were 3 bases for V and 4 bases for J; bases not matched to a gene: 8. DNA for the CDR3: TGTGCCAGCAGCGCGACGACAGGGGAGGGCTATGGCTACACCTTC. Encoded protein: CASSATTGEGYGYTF.

The chain couples TRBV3-1 (or the pseudogene TRBV3-2) to TRBJ1-3, with D hard to call. The CDR3 has 14 amino acids. Trimming left V 1 base short and J 7 bases short, with 11 bases between. Germline loops: CDR1 LGHDT, CDR2 YNNKEL (reference sequence). The CDR3 protein is CASSQGEGTNTIYF. CDR3 DNA: TGTGCCAGCAGCCAAGGGGAGGGAACGAACACCATATATTTT.

The rearrangement joins TRBV30 to TRBJ2-7; 11 positions match TRBD1. The V and J ends lost 6 bases and 4 bases, in that order; junction bases with no gene match: 8. There are 14 residues in the CDR3. From germline, CDR1 is GTSNPN and CDR2 SVGIG (reference sequence). The CDR3: CACLGDRGVYEQYF. Here the CDR3 DNA reads TGTGCCTGTCTGGGGGACAGGGGGGTTTACGAGCAGTACTTC.

The chain has TRBV5-6 and TRBJ1-4; 7 bases are shared with TRBD1. J lost 0 bases, V lost 3 bases, and 2 bases had no gene match. The CDR3 is made up of 15 amino acids. CDR1 is SGHDT, CDR2 YYEEEE, per germline. The CDR3 DNA sequence: TGTGCCAGCAGCTCGGACAGGACAACTAATGAAAAACTGTTTTTT. Its protein is CASSSDRTTNEKLFF. Full variable domain (remainder filled in from reference TRBV5-6 and TRBJ1-4): DAGVTQSPTHLIKTRGQQVTLRCSPKSGHDTVSWYQQALGQGPQFIFQYYEEEERQRGNFPDRFSGHQFPNYSSELNVNALLLGDSALYLCASSSDRTTNEKLFFGSGTQLSVL.

This sequence joins TRBV18 and TRBJ1-4, with a weak D call TRBD1 (5 bases). Germline loops: CDR1 KGHSH, CDR2 LQKENI. Trimming left V 0 bases short and J 7 bases short, with 6 bases between. The CDR3 has 13 residues. The CDR3 loop is CASSPPGGEKLFF. The DNA for the CDR3 is TGTGCCAGCTCACCACCGGGGGGTGAAAAACTGTTTTTT. Complete variable domain (other parts from reference TRBV18 and TRBJ1-4): NAGVMQNPRHLVRRRGQEARLRCSPMKGHSHVYWYRQLPEEGLKFMVYLQKENIIDESGMPKERFSAEFPKEGPSILRIQQVVRGDSAAYFCASSPPGGEKLFFGSGTQLSVL.

The CDR3 sequence is CASLPGARADTQYF. The CDR3 nucleotides are TGTGCCAGCCTTCCGGGAGCCCGAGCGGATACGCAGTATTTT. This chain connects TRBV5-6 to TRBJ2-3, with D perhaps TRBD2 (6 bases). The CDR3 is made up of 14 amino acids. The V gene lost 7 bases and the J gene lost 6 bases, with 18 bases spanning the gap. Germline CDR1 and CDR2: SGHDT and YYEEEE. The full variable domain, rest sourced from reference TRBV5-6 and TRBJ2-3, is DAGVTQSPTHLIKTRGQQVTLRCSPKSGHDTVSWYQQALGQGPQFIFQYYEEEERQRGNFPDRFSGHQFPNYSSELNVNALLLGDSALYLCASLPGARADTQYFGPGTRLTVL.

CDR3 sequence: CASSQWGDEQFF. The CDR3 DNA reads as TGTGCCAGCAGCCAGTGGGGGGATGAGCAGTTCTTC. The rearrangement joins TRBV7-9 to TRBJ2-1; tentative D call: TRBD2 (6 bases). Trimming left V 5 bases short and J 8 bases short, with 10 bases between. Germline CDR1 and CDR2: SEHNR and FQNEAQ (reference sequence). There are 12 residues in the CDR3.

The chain couples TRBV5-1 to TRBJ2-2, with a weak D call TRBD2 (6 bases). The V end lost 4 bases, the J end lost 7 bases, and 17 bases lay between the germline ends. Germline V lookup: CDR1 SGHRS, CDR2 YFSETQ. The CDR3 has 15 residues. Here the CDR3 DNA reads TGCGCCAGCAGCCTGCGGGGAGGAGGTGGCGGGGAGCTGTTTTTT. Translating it yields CASSLRGGGGGELFF.

The chain joins TRBV7-9 to TRBJ1-2, with D hard to call. Between the trimmed V and J ends, which lost 4 bases and 8 bases, there was a span of 14 bases. The germline V gene encodes CDR1 SEHNR and CDR2 FQNEAQ (reference sequence). The CDR3 covers 13 residues. CDR3 protein: CASSSAIAGGYTF. DNA of the CDR3: TGTGCCAGCAGCTCCGCGATTGCGGGGGGCTACACCTTC.

The gene calls are TRBV30 and TRBJ2-7; TRBD2 agrees at 10 bases. The CDR3 has 12 residues. The trim removed 6 bases at V and 2 bases at J, leaving 1 base unmatched. CDR1 and CDR2 (germline): GTSNPN, SVGIG (reference sequence). The CDR3 coding sequence is TGTGCCTGCCTAGCGGGGGCCTACGAGCAGTACTTC. It specifies CACLAGAYEQYF.

The rearrangement uses TRBV18 and TRBJ2-3; a possible D gene is TRBD2 (5 bases). The CDR3 is 16 residues long. V lost 0 bases, J lost 7 bases, and 17 bases lay in between. The germline V gene has CDR1 KGHSH and CDR2 LQKENI. The CDR3 sequence is CASSPPGLSNRNTQYF. CDR3 nucleotides: TGTGCCAGCTCACCACCCGGACTGTCGAACCGAAATACGCAGTATTTT. The whole variable domain, remainder taken from reference TRBV18 and TRBJ2-3, is NAGVMQNPRHLVRRRGQEARLRCSPMKGHSHVYWYRQLPEEGLKFMVYLQKENIIDESGMPKERFSAEFPKEGPSILRIQQVVRGDSAAYFCASSPPGLSNRNTQYFGPGTRLTVL.

This sequence joins TRBV10-3 and TRBJ1-1; D is perhaps TRBD1 (5 bases). Trimming removed 4 bases at V and 1 base at J, with 10 bases between. CDR1 is ENHRY and CDR2 is SYGVKD in the germline V gene. This CDR3 spans 14 amino acids. The CDR3 region has the DNA TGTGCCATCAGTGCAACAACAGGGAACACTGAAGCTTTCTTT. Its translation is CAISATTGNTEAFF.

The J gene is TRBJ2-2, the V gene TRBV7-3; D is perhaps TRBD1 or TRBD2 (6 bases each). With 4 bases removed from V and 7 bases from J, the gap between germline ends came to 25 bases. The CDR3 spans 18 residues. Germline loops: CDR1 SGHTA, CDR2 FQGTGA. In DNA form, the CDR3 reads TGTGCCAGCAGCTCAACAGGGCTAGCGAGACCCAATAGCGGGGAGCTGTTTTTT. Translating it yields CASSSTGLARPNSGELFF. The full variable domain, in which reference TRBV7-3 and TRBJ2-2 provide the parts outside the CDR3, is GAGVSQTPSNKVTEKGKYVELRCDPISGHTALYWYRQSLGQGPEFLIYFQGTGAADDSGLPNDRFFAVRPEGSVSTLKIQRTERGDSAVYLCASSSTGLARPNSGELFFGEGSRLTVL.

Points on this clone: The sample contains more than one DNA sequence encoding this CDR3. V usage is TRBV13 and J usage is TRBJ2-1, with TRBD1 identical over 8 bases. Losses at the gene ends were 5 bases for V and 4 bases for J; bases not matched to a gene: 7. Germline V gene lookup returns CDR1 PRHDT and CDR2 FYEKMQ (reference sequence). This CDR3 region has 15 residues. Written as DNA, the CDR3 is TGTGCCAGCAGCACTTCAGGGGGCGCTTACAATGAGCAGTTCTTC. This encodes CASSTSGGAYNEQFF.

The count of this clone is one. The CDR3 coding sequence is TGTGCCATCAGTGAGTCCGGGGAATACGAGCAGTACTTC. It codes for CAISESGEYEQYF. V usage is TRBV10-3 and J usage is TRBJ2-7, with a weak D call TRBD2 (5 bases). The CDR3 contains 13 residues. Trimming removed 0 bases from V and 4 bases from J, with 7 bases in between. Germline CDR1 reads ENHRY; CDR2 reads SYGVKD.

This chain uses TRBV19 with TRBJ1-1; D is unclear. The germline CDR1 and CDR2 sequences are LNHDA and SQIVND (reference sequence). V lost 3 bases and J 1 base, leaving 12 bases between the germline ends. This CDR3 has 15 amino acids. DNA of the CDR3: TGTGCCAGTAGTATTTTGGACGGGAGGAACACTGAAGCTTTCTTT. Its protein product is CASSILDGRNTEAFF.

The J gene is TRBJ2-7, the V gene TRBV6-5; possibly TRBD1 for D (5 bases). The V end lost 8 bases, the J end lost 2 bases, and 10 bases lay between the germline ends. CDR1 and CDR2 from the germline V gene are MNHEY and SVGAGI. The CDR3 runs to 12 residues. The CDR3 here is CASSQGTYEQYF. In DNA form, the CDR3 reads TGTGCCAGCTCCCAGGGTACCTACGAGCAGTACTTC.

The chain couples TRBV6-5 to TRBJ1-1; D is perhaps TRBD1 (5 bases). Per germline, CDR1 MNHEY and CDR2 SVGAGI. The CDR3 sequence is 15 residues long. V was cut by 0 bases and J by 8 bases, with 16 bases left in between. In DNA form, the CDR3 reads TGTGCCAGCAGTTACTCCGGGGACTCTAAGCGGGAAGCTTTCTTT. Translated, it gives CASSYSGDSKREAFF.

This rearrangement joins TRBV5-1 to TRBJ2-1; TRBD2 matches 9 bases. Losses at the gene ends were 4 bases for V and 8 bases for J; bases not matched to a gene: 7. The CDR3 has 14 amino acids. The germline CDR1 and CDR2 sequences are SGHRS and YFSETQ. The CDR3 nucleotides read TGCGCCAGCAGCGAGAGGACTAGCGCCGATGAGCAGTTCTTC. This translates into CASSERTSADEQFF.

The gene calls are TRBV3-1 (or the pseudogene TRBV3-2) and TRBJ2-3; 8 bases align to TRBD1. The germline gives CDR1 LGHDT, CDR2 YNNKEL (reference sequence). Trimming at V came to 3 bases and at J to 4 bases, leaving 12 bases not matched to a gene. The CDR3 loop spans 17 amino acids. The chain's CDR3 is CASSQSAGGMIADTQYF. The CDR3 DNA is TGTGCCAGCAGCCAGTCGGCAGGGGGCATGATTGCAGATACGCAGTATTTT.

This clone was picked up a small number of times. The gene calls are TRBV15 and TRBJ1-1; possibly TRBD1 for D (6 bases). Trimming shortened V by 1 base and J by 0 bases, and 12 bases separated the two germline ends. The germline V gene encodes CDR1 LNHNV and CDR2 YYDKDF (reference sequence). This CDR3 region has 16 residues. The CDR3 nucleotides read TGTGCCACCAGCAGAGGAGGGACATTCCTGAACACTGAAGCTTTCTTT. It specifies CATSRGGTFLNTEAFF.

Worth noting for this clone: Other DNA sequences in this specimen translate into the identical CDR3. This chain connects TRBV5-4 to TRBJ2-5, with 7 bases identical to TRBD2. The CDR3 is 14 residues long. Losses at the gene ends were 0 bases for V and 2 bases for J; bases not matched to a gene: 1. Germline CDR1 is SGHNT and CDR2 is YYREEE (reference sequence). The CDR3 coding sequence is TGTGCCAGCAGCTTGGGCGGGGGTCAAGAGACCCAGTACTTC. Amino acids: CASSLGGGQETQYF.

The chain employs TRBV7-6 and TRBJ1-6; 8 positions agree with TRBD1. The junction had 11 bases not matched to a gene; V was cut back by 5 bases and J by 8 bases. Germline loops: CDR1 SGHVS, CDR2 FNYEAQ. The CDR3 totals 16 residues. CDR3 loop: CASSVDAGGIYSPLHF. In DNA form, the CDR3 reads TGTGCCAGCAGCGTAGACGCAGGGGGCATTTATTCACCCCTCCACTTT.

CDR3 residues: CASSPWTGDTGELFF. CDR3 bases: TGTGCCAGCTCACCATGGACAGGGGACACCGGGGAGCTGTTTTTT. This sequence joins TRBV18 and TRBJ2-2, with 9 positions matching TRBD1. Germline V gives CDR1 KGHSH, CDR2 LQKENI. The CDR3 consists of 15 residues. Trimming cost V 2 bases and J 3 bases; bases outside gene matches: 1.

The rearrangement joins TRBV6-5 to TRBJ2-1; 8 positions agree with TRBD1. Germline lookup yields CDR1 MNHEY and CDR2 SVGAGI. The V and J ends lost 6 bases and 13 bases, in that order; junction bases with no gene match: 8. The CDR3 is 12 residues long. This CDR3 reads CASSGDRGGQFF. The CDR3 nucleotides are TGTGCCAGCAGCGGCGACAGGGGTGGACAGTTCTTC.

The rearrangement joins TRBV6-2 or TRBV6-3 to TRBJ2-5, with 9 bases aligning to TRBD1. The germline CDR1 and CDR2 sequences are MNHEY and SVGEGT. The length of the CDR3 is 14 residues. The junction had 5 bases not matched to a gene; V was cut back by 4 bases and J by 5 bases. The CDR3 DNA reads TGTGCCAGCAGTTTCCCGGACAGGGGCGAGACCCAGTACTTC. Protein sequence: CASSFPDRGETQYF.

The chain uses TRBV30 and TRBJ2-1, with D possibly being TRBD1 (5 bases). Germline-derived CDR1 and CDR2 are GTSNPN and SVGIG (reference sequence). This CDR3 spans 13 amino acids. Between the trimmed V and J ends, which lost 0 bases and 4 bases, there was a span of 7 bases. The CDR3 DNA follows: TGTGCCTGGAGTGTCCACAGGTACAATGAGCAGTTCTTC. As protein: CAWSVHRYNEQFF.